A selection of T cell receptor beta chains follows, all from one sample in a study of blood T cell repertoires in COVID-19. Some clones are missing from TCRdb's copy, which holds only in-frame ones; the method was immunoSEQ multiplex PCR. The sample lists 45,000 to 60,000 clones, about 86% occurring once. What was sequenced was peripheral blood. Receptors were obtained from a man older than 75 with COVID-19, enrolled during active disease. The CDR3 runs from the conserved cysteine through the conserved F or W. D genes are given only for firm matches. Clone size is not always given. Where it is, it says once, few, many or a class for expanded clones.

d_call	j_call	clone_size	v_call	cdr3_aa	cdr3_nt
TRBD2	TRBJ2-2	-	TRBV2	CASSERMVAGGPNTGELFF	TGTGCCAGCAGTGAACGTATGGTAGCGGGAGGGCCGAACACCGGGGAGCTGTTTTTT
-	TRBJ1-1	-	TRBV6-2/TRBV6-3	CASSSIPGGATEAFF	TGTGCCAGCAGCTCTATCCCCGGAGGGGCCACTGAAGCTTTCTTT
-	TRBJ1-2	-	TRBV5-8	CASSQRDYGYTF	TGTGCCAGCAGCCAGAGGGACTATGGCTACACCTTC
TRBD1	TRBJ1-1	-	TRBV2	CASTQGGNTEAFF	TGTGCCAGCACCCAGGGGGGGAACACTGAAGCTTTCTTT
-	TRBJ1-6	-	TRBV24-1	CATSGGSYNSPLHF	TGTGCCACCAGTGGAGGCTCCTATAATTCACCCCTCCACTTT
-	TRBJ2-2	-	TRBV9	CASSVGGSYLGTGELFF	TGTGCCAGCAGCGTAGGGGGCAGCTATTTGGGCACCGGGGAGCTGTTTTTT
TRBD1	TRBJ1-6	-	TRBV5-4	CASSRSAGTDNSPLHF	TGTGCCAGCAGCCGGAGTGCCGGGACAGACAACTCACCCCTCCACTTT
-	TRBJ1-1	-	TRBV25-1	CASSEYRRGGTEAFF	TGTGCCAGCAGTGAATACAGACGAGGGGGCACTGAAGCTTTCTTT
-	TRBJ2-3	-	TRBV20-1	CSAPRTRTQYF	TGCAGTGCTCCGCGGACTCGTACGCAGTATTTT
-	TRBJ1-6	-	TRBV7-9	CASSFNNSPLHF	TGTGCCAGCAGCTTTAATAATTCACCCCTCCACTTT
TRBD2	TRBJ2-7	-	TRBV5-1	CASSSGLASYEQYF	TGCGCCAGCAGCTCGGGACTAGCCTCCTACGAGCAGTACTTC
TRBD1	TRBJ1-2	-	TRBV30	CACYRGFNYGYTF	TGTGCCTGTTACAGGGGATTTAACTATGGCTACACCTTC
TRBD2	TRBJ2-2	few	TRBV10-2	CASSGTSGTGELFF	TGCGCCAGCAGTGGGACTAGCGGGACCGGGGAGCTGTTTTTT
-	TRBJ2-1	-	TRBV2	CASSARAVSYNEQFF	TGTGCCAGCAGTGCGAGGGCGGTATCCTACAATGAGCAGTTCTTC
TRBD1	TRBJ2-5	-	TRBV3-1/TRBV3-2	CASSQSGTGEETQYF	TGTGCCAGCAGCCAATCTGGGACAGGGGAAGAGACCCAGTACTTC
-	TRBJ1-2	-	TRBV5-1	CASSHSSAGRGDGYTF	TGCGCCAGCAGCCACAGCTCTGCAGGGCGCGGGGATGGCTACACCTTC
TRBD2	TRBJ2-3	-	TRBV6-2/TRBV6-3	CASSYLASGPTDTQYF	TGTGCCAGCAGTTACCTAGCTAGCGGACCCACAGATACGCAGTATTTT
TRBD1	TRBJ1-6	-	TRBV5-4	CASSPPLGRGLISPLHF	TGTGCCAGCAGCCCCCCCTTAGGCAGGGGGCTCATTTCACCCCTCCACTTT
TRBD2	TRBJ2-3	-	TRBV5-1	CASSLTSGGSLTDTQYF	TGCGCCAGCAGCTTGACTAGCGGGGGGTCCCTCACAGATACGCAGTATTTT
TRBD1	TRBJ2-2	-	TRBV24-1	CATSDLNRGQSGELFF	TGTGCCACCAGTGACCTGAACAGGGGGCAATCCGGGGAGCTGTTTTTT
TRBD1	TRBJ1-2	-	TRBV4-3	CASSHLTGGNYGYTF	TGCGCCAGCAGCCACCTGACAGGGGGTAACTATGGCTACACCTTC
TRBD1	TRBJ1-4	-	TRBV6-5	CASSMGGTGPEKLFF	TGTGCCAGCAGTATGGGTGGGACAGGGCCTGAAAAACTGTTTTTT
TRBD2	TRBJ2-3	-	TRBV6-1	CASSVLETSGIADTQYF	TGTGCCAGCAGTGTATTGGAGACTAGCGGGATAGCAGATACGCAGTATTTT
TRBD1	TRBJ1-5	-	TRBV24-1	CATSDSRGLNQPQHF	TGTGCCACCAGTGATTCCAGGGGGCTCAATCAGCCCCAGCATTTT
-	TRBJ1-2	-	TRBV12-3/TRBV12-4	CAAGGSYYGYTF	TGCGCCGCGGGGGGGTCGTACTATGGCTACACCTTC
TRBD2	TRBJ2-1	-	TRBV27	CASSLRLAGGSNEQFF	TGTGCCAGCAGTTTACGACTAGCGGGAGGGTCCAATGAGCAGTTCTTC
-	TRBJ1-2	few	TRBV7-2	CASSLSGNRGDYGYTF	TGTGCCAGCAGCTTATCAGGAAACCGCGGGGACTATGGCTACACCTTC